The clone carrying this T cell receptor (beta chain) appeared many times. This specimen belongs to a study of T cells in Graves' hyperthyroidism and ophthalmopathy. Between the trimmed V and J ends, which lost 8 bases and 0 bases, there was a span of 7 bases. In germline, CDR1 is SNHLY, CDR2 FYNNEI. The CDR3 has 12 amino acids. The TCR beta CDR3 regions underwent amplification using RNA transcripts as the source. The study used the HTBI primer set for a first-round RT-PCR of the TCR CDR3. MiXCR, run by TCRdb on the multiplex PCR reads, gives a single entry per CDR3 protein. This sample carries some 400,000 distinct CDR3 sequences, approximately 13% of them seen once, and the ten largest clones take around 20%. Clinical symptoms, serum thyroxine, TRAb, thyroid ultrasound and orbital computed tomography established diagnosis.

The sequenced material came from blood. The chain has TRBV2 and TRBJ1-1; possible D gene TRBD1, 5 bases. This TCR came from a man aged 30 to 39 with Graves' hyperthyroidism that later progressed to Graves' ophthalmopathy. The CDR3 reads CASPGLNTEAFF. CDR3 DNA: TGTGCCAGCCCAGGGTTGAACACTGAAGCTTTCTTT.